The clone carrying this T cell receptor beta chain was picked up one time. The V gene lost 3 bases and the J gene lost 1 base, with 9 bases spanning the gap. The germline gives CDR1 KGHDR, CDR2 SFDVKD. CDR3 length equals 16 residues. The source of the sample is a study of blood T cell repertoires in COVID-19. Overall study context: Donors in the United States, Italy and Spain gave samples during acute or convalescent COVID-19.

TCRdb keeps only in-frame clones here, not all; method: immunoSEQ multiplex PCR. The sample gives some 150,000 clones, about 91% of which show up once; 1.5% to 1.7% is in the top ten. The chain has TRBV24-1 and TRBJ2-6; tentative D call: TRBD1 (5 bases). This clonotype was sampled from a woman aged 60 to 75 with acute or convalescent COVID-19. Material: peripheral blood. The CDR3 region has the DNA TGTGCCACCAGTGATAATACAGGATCTGGGGCCAACGTCCTGACTTTC. This sequence encodes CATSDNTGSGANVLTF.